This TCR beta chain comes out of a study of identical twins. Broader study findings: Compared with models, monozygotic twins showed more out-of-frame TCR alpha sharing. Abundant beta clonotypes from cord blood bore fewer insertions; memory repertoires lacked this pattern. Out-of-frame alpha sequences shared by twins showed excess low generation probability.

There are 18 residues in the CDR3. Trimming stripped 6 bases from V and 0 bases from J, with 20 bases between. Germline CDR1 is ENHRY and CDR2 is SYGVKD. With regard to this clonotype: Its antigen is undetermined.

With template switching, a universal primer site was added, and the cDNA carried unique molecular identifiers. TCRdb processed the 5' RACE reads anew with MiXCR; each CDR3 protein has one entry. The table lists about 1.7 million distinct CDR3 sequences, around 29% of them singletons. This TCR was sampled from a newborn girl in good health. The rearrangement links TRBV10-3 to TRBJ2-2; D gene uncertain. Sequenced: cord blood. The CDR3 DNA is TGTGCCATCAGCTCTACCCATAACTACCTACCGAACACCGGGGAGCTGTTTTTT. Its translation is CAISSTHNYLPNTGELFF.